These 3 T cell receptor beta chains were all obtained from the same sample, sequenced in a study of technical replicates of blood from a handful of donors listed by TCRdb under 2017. Receptor libraries were prepared by the immunoSEQ multiplex PCR assay. Entries here come from immuneACCESS through TCRdb and include only in-frame sequences with V and J called. Some clones fail to appear in such tables; in the studies checked, an unresolved V gene covers under half of the shortfall, and the cause of the remainder is unknown. The sample has around 93,000 clones on record, less than 95% of them singletons. The ten largest account for approximately 0.33% of the sample. The sample was T cells isolated from PBMCs. These receptors originate from a human donor in good health.

The chain employs TRBV27 and TRBJ2-3; 8 bases fit TRBD2. This CDR3 is built from 17 residues. Germline trimming cut 1 base from V and 5 bases from J; bases unmatched to any gene: 11. Germline lookup yields CDR1 MNHEY and CDR2 SMNVEV (reference sequence). In nucleotides, the CDR3 is TGTGCCAGCAGTTTATTGGGGGGAGCGGGAGTAGTAGATACGCAGTATTTT. Translated, it gives CASSLLGGAGVVDTQYF.

V gene TRBV30 combines with J gene TRBJ2-3; TRBD2 agrees at 9 bases. The CDR3 is 15 amino acids. The germline V gene has CDR1 GTSNPN and CDR2 SVGIG (reference sequence). J lost 2 bases, V lost 3 bases, and 6 bases had no gene match. CDR3 bases: TGTGCCTGGAGCGTGACTAGCGGCTACACAGATACGCAGTATTTT. This encodes CAWSVTSGYTDTQYF. Variable domain in full (rest from reference TRBV30 and TRBJ2-3): SQTIHQWPATLVQPVGSPLSLECTVEGTSNPNLYWYRQAAGRGLQLLFYSVGIGQISSEVPQNLSASRPQDRQFILSSKKLLLSDSGFYLCAWSVTSGYTDTQYFGPGTRLTVL.

V and J are TRBV6-1 and TRBJ2-3; 11 nucleotides match TRBD1. The CDR3 extends over 15 amino acids. Unmatched junction bases numbered 4, after V lost 5 bases and J lost 3 bases. Germline V gene data show CDR1 as MNHNS and CDR2 as SASEGT. The CDR3 is CASSRTGGATDTQYF. The CDR3 DNA follows: TGTGCCAGCAGTCGGACAGGGGGCGCGACAGATACGCAGTATTTT.